This is a list of T cell receptor beta chains from one sample in a study of CD8+CD57+ T cells in acquired aplastic anemia. Each CDR3 protein gets one entry after TCRdb re-called the reads with MiXCR. The table lists over 150,000 distinct CDR3 sequences, 55% to 65% of them singletons. The sample consisted of sorted CD4+, CD8+, or CD8+CD57+ T cells (not recorded which) from PBMCs. These receptor sequences come from a human donor with aplastic anemia. CDR3s include the opening cysteine and the closing phenylalanine or tryptophan.

v_call,cdr3_aa
TRBV5-1,CASSSEGARGANVLTF
TRBV5-1,CASSLTGINNEKLFF
TRBV25-1,CASSVRGLSEAFF
TRBV7-2,CASSQGQGTEKLFF
TRBV4-1,CASSLGDRSHEQYF
TRBV15,CATSRQGLSYEELFF
TRBV25-1,CSSSDPQGETEAFF
TRBV9,CASSVDSSGGRREQFF
TRBV9,CASSVEGLAGMDEQFF
TRBV2,CASSAVSQETQYF
TRBV7-9,CASSSYRGLGRYF